The 5 T cell receptor beta chains reported below all come from one sample, sequenced in a study of control samples from healthy donors and cancer patients. Produced via immunoSEQ multiplex PCR; TCRdb's table is partial and in-frame only. The table has over 100,000 clones, approximately 90% seen once. Sequencing was done on a sample of blood. The origin of the receptors is a woman in her 50s in good health.

This chain joins TRBV19 and TRBJ1-4; D unclear. Trimming stripped 5 bases from V and 6 bases from J, with 7 bases between. The CDR3 sequence is 12 residues long. Germline V gene lookup returns CDR1 LNHDA and CDR2 SQIVND (reference sequence). CDR3 residues: CASSYQYEKLFF. The CDR3 nucleotides read TGTGCCAGTAGTTACCAGTATGAAAAACTGTTTTTT.

This chain connects TRBV19 to TRBJ2-3, with 10 bases fitting TRBD1. This CDR3 comprises 16 residues. V lost 3 bases to trimming and J lost 6 bases; unmatched junction nucleotides: 9. CDR1 is LNHDA and CDR2 is SQIVND in the germline V gene (reference sequence). As DNA, the CDR3 is TGTGCCAGTAGTATCAGCGGGACAGGGGCAAGGGATACGCAGTATTTT. This codes for CASSISGTGARDTQYF.

The rearrangement links TRBV6-4 to TRBJ2-3, with 10 bases fitting TRBD1. CDR3 length equals 16 residues. Germline V gene sequence: CDR1 MRHNA, CDR2 SNTAGT. Trimming took 6 bases from V and 4 from J; bases not matched to a gene: 10. The DNA for the CDR3 is TGTGCCAGCAGCGCGAATCCGGGACAGGGGTCAGATACGCAGTATTTT. This encodes CASSANPGQGSDTQYF.

The chain carries TRBV5-6 and TRBJ2-7, with no clear D. The V end was cut by 2 bases, the J end by 2 bases, with 11 bases between. CDR1 is SGHDT, CDR2 YYEEEE, per germline. The CDR3 loop spans 14 amino acids. The chain's CDR3 is CASSFSSSPYEQYF. The CDR3 DNA sequence: TGTGCCAGCAGCTTCTCTTCTTCCCCCTACGAGCAGTACTTC. Variable domain in full (rest from reference TRBV5-6 and TRBJ2-7): DAGVTQSPTHLIKTRGQQVTLRCSPKSGHDTVSWYQQALGQGPQFIFQYYEEEERQRGNFPDRFSGHQFPNYSSELNVNALLLGDSALYLCASSFSSSPYEQYFGPGTRLTVT.

The chain joins TRBV7-3 to TRBJ2-7; possibly TRBD1 for D (6 bases). CDR1 is SGHTA and CDR2 is FQGTGA in the germline V gene. The CDR3 totals 13 residues. The V gene lost 1 base and the J gene lost 8 bases, with 12 bases spanning the gap. CDR3 residues: CASSLKGVLQQYV. CDR3 coding DNA: TGTGCCAGCAGCTTAAAGGGGGTACTACAGCAGTACGTC.